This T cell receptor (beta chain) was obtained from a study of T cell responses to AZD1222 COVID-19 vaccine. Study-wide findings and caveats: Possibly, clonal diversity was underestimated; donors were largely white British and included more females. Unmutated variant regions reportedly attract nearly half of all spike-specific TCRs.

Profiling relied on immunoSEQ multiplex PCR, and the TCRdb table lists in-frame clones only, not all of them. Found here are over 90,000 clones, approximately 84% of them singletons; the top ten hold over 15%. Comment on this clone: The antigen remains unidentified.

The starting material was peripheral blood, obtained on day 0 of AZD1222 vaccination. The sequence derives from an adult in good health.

CDR3 DNA: TGTGCCAGCAGATTAACAGGAGGGGAGACCCAGTACTTC. This sequence encodes CASRLTGGETQYF. The V and J genes are TRBV12-3 or TRBV12-4 and TRBJ2-5; D is possibly TRBD2 (6 bases). The CDR3 loop spans 13 amino acids. The V gene lost 6 bases and the J gene lost 5 bases, with 13 bases spanning the gap.